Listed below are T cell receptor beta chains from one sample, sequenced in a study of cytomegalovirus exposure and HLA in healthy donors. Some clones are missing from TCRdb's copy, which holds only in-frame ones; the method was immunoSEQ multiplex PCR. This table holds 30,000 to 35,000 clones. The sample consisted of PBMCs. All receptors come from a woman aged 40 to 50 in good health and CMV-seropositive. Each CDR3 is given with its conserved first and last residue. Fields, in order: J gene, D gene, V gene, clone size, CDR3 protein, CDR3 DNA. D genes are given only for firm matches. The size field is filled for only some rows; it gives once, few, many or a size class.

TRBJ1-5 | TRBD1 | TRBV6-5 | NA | CASNPGGLGQPQHF | TGTGCCAGCAACCCAGGGGGCCTCGGTCAGCCCCAGCATTTT
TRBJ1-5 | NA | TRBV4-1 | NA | CASSQQFPEQVNQPQHF | TGCGCCAGCAGCCAGCAATTTCCGGAACAGGTTAATCAGCCCCAGCATTTT
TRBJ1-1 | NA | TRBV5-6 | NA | CASSLDPQTEAFF | TGTGCCAGCAGCTTGGATCCCCAGACTGAAGCTTTCTTT
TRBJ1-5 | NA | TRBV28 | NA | CASWISGEGQPQHF | TGTGCCAGTTGGATTTCAGGGGAAGGGCAGCCCCAGCATTTT
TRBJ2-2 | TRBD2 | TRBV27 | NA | CASSRGREGRGTGELFF | TGTGCCAGCAGTCGGGGGCGGGAGGGCCGAGGGACCGGGGAGCTGTTTTTT
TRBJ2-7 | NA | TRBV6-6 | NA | CASTTGPYEQYF | TGTGCCAGTACGACAGGCCCCTACGAGCAGTACTTC
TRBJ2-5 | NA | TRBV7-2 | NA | CASSLASLLQAHVTQYF | TGTGCCAGCAGCTTGGCATCACTGTTGCAGGCCCACGTGACCCAGTACTTC
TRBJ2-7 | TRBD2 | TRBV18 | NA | CASKRTSGSYEQYF | TGTGCCAGCAAACGGACTAGCGGGAGCTACGAGCAGTACTTC
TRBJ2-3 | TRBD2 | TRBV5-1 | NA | CASSLGLAGPTPTDTQYF | TGCGCCAGCAGCTTGGGACTAGCGGGGCCCACGCCCACAGATACGCAGTATTTT
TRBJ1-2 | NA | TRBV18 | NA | CASSPPSRGSSHYTF | TGTGCCAGCTCACCACCGTCCAGGGGAAGTAGTCACTACACCTTC
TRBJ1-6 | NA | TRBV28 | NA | CASLFQGRNSPLHF | TGTGCCAGCCTCTTCCAGGGTAGGAATTCACCCCTCCACTTT
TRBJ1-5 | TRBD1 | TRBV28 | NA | CASSSPGQGQPQHF | TGTGCCAGCAGTTCACCGGGACAGGGGCAGCCCCAGCATTTT
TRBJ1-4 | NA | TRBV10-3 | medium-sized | CAISESFDRSLFF | TGTGCCATCAGTGAGTCTTTTGACAGGTCACTGTTTTTT
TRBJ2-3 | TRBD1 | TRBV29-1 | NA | CSVKQGVGTDTQYF | TGCAGCGTTAAGCAGGGGGTGGGCACAGATACGCAGTATTTT
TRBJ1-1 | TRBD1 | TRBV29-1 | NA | CSVGGQGARTEAFF | TGCAGCGTTGGGGGACAGGGGGCGAGGACTGAAGCTTTCTTT
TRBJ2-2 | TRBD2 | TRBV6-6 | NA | CASSYPDSGRSGELFF | TGTGCCAGCAGTTATCCAGATAGCGGGAGGTCCGGGGAGCTGTTTTTT
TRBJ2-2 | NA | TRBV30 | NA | CAWSPRLGSRPGELFF | TGTGCCTGGAGTCCTCGACTAGGGTCCAGGCCCGGGGAGCTGTTTTTT
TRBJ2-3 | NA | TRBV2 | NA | CASAGITQYF | TGTGCCAGCGCTGGCATCACGCAGTATTTT
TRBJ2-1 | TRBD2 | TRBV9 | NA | CASSVSSGRAGQFF | TGTGCCAGCAGCGTGTCTAGCGGGAGGGCCGGGCAGTTCTTC
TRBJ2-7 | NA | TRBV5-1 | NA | CASSLEQLGWPYEQYF | TGCGCCAGCAGCTTGGAACAACTAGGATGGCCGTACGAGCAGTACTTC
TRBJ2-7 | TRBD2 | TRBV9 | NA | CASSVVAQEDSGGYLYEQYF | TGTGCCAGCAGCGTAGTAGCCCAAGAGGATAGCGGGGGGTATCTCTACGAGCAGTACTTC
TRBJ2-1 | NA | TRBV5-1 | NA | CASKADPGSSYNEQFF | TGCGCCAGCAAAGCGGACCCTGGGAGCTCCTACAATGAGCAGTTCTTC
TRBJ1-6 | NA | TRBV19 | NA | CASSIREGRGSPLHF | TGTGCCAGTAGTATAAGAGAAGGTCGGGGTTCACCCCTCCACTTT
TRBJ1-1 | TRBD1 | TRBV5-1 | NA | CASSSGQDNVMNTEAFF | TGCGCCAGCAGCTCAGGACAGGATAACGTTATGAACACTGAAGCTTTCTTT
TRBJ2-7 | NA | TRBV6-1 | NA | CASSEGLLSAGYEQYF | TGTGCCAGCAGTGAAGGGCTCCTCTCCGCGGGGTACGAGCAGTACTTC
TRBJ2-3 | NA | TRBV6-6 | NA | CASSAPRSVTDTQYF | TGTGCCAGCAGTGCCCCGAGGTCGGTCACAGATACGCAGTATTTT
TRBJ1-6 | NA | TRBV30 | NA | CAWNPRAESSPLHF | TGTGCCTGGAACCCCCGTGCGGAGTCTTCACCCCTCCACTTT
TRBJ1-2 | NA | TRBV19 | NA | CASRGGWTQGKEIYGYTF | TGTGCCAGTAGGGGCGGTTGGACCCAGGGCAAGGAGATCTATGGCTACACCTTC
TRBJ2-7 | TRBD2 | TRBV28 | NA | CASSPSTSGRWYEQYF | TGTGCCAGCAGTCCCAGTACTAGCGGGAGATGGTACGAGCAGTACTTC
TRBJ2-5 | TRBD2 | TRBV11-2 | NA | CASSFDSGSRFQETQYF | TGTGCCAGCAGCTTCGATAGCGGGAGCCGCTTTCAAGAGACCCAGTACTTC
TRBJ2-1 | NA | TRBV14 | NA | CASSQVGGGVGAGEQFF | TGTGCCAGCAGCCAAGTAGGGGGAGGGGTTGGCGCGGGAGAGCAGTTCTTC
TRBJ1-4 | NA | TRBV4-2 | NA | CASSPLRSTEKLFF | TGTGCCAGCAGCCCCCTCCGGAGCACTGAAAAACTGTTTTTT
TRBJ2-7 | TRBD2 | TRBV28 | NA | CASSLSGLAGEWARYEQYF | TGTGCCAGCAGTTTATCCGGTCTAGCGGGAGAGTGGGCTAGGTACGAGCAGTACTTC